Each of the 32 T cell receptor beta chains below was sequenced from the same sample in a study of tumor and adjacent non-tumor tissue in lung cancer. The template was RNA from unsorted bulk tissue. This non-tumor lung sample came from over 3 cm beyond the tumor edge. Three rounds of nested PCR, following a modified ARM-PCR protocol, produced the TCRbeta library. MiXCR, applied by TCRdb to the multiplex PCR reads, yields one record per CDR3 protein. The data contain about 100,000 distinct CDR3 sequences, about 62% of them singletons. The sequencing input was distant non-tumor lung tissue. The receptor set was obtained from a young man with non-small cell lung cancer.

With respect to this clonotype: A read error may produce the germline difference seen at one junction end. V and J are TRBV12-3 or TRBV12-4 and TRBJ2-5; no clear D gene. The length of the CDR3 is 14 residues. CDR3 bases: TGTGCCAGCAGTTTGGAGCAGGAATTGGAGACCCAGTCCTTC. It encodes CASSLEQELETQSF.

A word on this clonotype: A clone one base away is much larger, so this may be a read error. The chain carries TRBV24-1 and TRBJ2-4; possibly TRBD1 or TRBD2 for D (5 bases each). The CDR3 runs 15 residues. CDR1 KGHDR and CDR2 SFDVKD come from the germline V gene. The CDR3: CAISDWDGAKNIQYF. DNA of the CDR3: TGTGCCATCAGTGATTGGGACGGGGCCAAAAACATTCAGTACTTC.

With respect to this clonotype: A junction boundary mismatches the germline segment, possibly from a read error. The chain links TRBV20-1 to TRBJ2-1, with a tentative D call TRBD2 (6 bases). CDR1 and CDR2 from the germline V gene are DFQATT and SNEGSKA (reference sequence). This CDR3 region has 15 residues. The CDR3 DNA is TGCAGTGCCCTGACCGGGTCTAGCGATCTCCATGAGCAGTTCTTT. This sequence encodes CSALTGSSDLHEQFF.

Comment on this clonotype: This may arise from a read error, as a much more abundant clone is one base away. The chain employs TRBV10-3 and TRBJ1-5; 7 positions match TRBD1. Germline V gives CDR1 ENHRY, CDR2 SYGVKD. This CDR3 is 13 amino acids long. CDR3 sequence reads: CTITGERDQPQHF. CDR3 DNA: TGTACCATTACAGGGGAGAGGGATCAGCCCCAGCATTTT.

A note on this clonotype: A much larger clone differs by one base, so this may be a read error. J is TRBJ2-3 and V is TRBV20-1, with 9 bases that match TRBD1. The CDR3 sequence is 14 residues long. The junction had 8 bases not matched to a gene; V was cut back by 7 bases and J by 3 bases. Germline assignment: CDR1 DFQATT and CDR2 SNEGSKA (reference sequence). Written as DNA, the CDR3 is TGCAGTGTCTTGGGACAGGGTTGGACAGATACGCAGTATTTT. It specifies CSVLGQGWTDTQYF.

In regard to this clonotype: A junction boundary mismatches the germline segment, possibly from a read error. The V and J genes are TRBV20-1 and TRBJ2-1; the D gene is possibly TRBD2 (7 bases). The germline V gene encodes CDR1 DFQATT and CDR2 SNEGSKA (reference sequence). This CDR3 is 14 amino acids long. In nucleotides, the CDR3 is TGCAGTGCAGATAGAGGGGGGGCCTACAATGAGCAATTCTTC. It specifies CSADRGGAYNEQFF.

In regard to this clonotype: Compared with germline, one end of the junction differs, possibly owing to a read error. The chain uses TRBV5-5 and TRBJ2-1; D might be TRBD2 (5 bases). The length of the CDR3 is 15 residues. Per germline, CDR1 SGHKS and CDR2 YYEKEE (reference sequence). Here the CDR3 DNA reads TGTGCCAACAGCTTTTACAGCGGCGAGGACGGTGAGCAATTCTTC. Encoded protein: CANSFYSGEDGEQFF.

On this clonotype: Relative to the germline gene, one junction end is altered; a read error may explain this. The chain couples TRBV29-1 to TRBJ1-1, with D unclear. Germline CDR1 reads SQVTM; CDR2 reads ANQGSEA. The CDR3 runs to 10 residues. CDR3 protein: CSVEDWEALF. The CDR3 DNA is TGCAGCGTTGAAGACTGGGAAGCTCTCTTT. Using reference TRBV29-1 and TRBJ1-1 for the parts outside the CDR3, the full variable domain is SAVISQKPSRDICQRGTSLTIQCQVDSQVTMMFWYRQQPGQSLTLIATANQGSEATYESGFVIDKFPISRPNLTFSTLTVSNMSPEDSSIYLCSVEDWEALFGQGTRLTVV.

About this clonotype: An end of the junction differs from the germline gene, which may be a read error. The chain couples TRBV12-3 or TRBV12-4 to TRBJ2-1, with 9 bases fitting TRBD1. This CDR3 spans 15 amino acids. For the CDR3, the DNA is TGTGTCAGCAGCGAACGGGACAGGGTTTTCAATGTGCAGTTCTTC. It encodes CVSSERDRVFNVQFF.

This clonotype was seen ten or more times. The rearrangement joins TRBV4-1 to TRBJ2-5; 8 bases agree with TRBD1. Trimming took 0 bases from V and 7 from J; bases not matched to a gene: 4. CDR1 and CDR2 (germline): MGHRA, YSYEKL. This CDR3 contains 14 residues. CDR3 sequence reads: CASSQDQGAMTQYF. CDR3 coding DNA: TGCGCCAGCAGCCAAGATCAGGGGGCAATGACCCAGTACTTC.

The CDR3 reads CCTLTGTSALHEQFF. The CDR3 DNA follows: TGCTGTACCCTGACCGGGACTAGCGCTCTCCATGAGCAGTTCTTC. This rearrangement joins TRBV20-1 to TRBJ2-1, with 10 bases identical to TRBD2. Germline V gene lookup returns CDR1 DFQATT and CDR2 SNEGSKA (reference sequence). The CDR3 is 15 amino acids.

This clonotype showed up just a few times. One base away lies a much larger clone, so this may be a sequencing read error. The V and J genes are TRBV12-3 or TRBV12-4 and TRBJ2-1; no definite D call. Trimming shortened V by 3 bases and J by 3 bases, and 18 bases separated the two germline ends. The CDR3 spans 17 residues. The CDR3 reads CASSLSQLEINYNEQFF. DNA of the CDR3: TGTGCCAGCAGTTTGAGCCAATTAGAGATTAACTACAATGAGCAGTTCTTC.

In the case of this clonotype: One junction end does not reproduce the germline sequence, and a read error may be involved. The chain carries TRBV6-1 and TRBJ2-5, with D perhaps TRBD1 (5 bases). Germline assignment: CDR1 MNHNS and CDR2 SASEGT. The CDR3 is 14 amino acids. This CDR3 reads CASTATVMKEIQYF. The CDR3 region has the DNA TGTGCCAGCACTGCGACAGTTATGAAAGAGATCCAGTACTTC.

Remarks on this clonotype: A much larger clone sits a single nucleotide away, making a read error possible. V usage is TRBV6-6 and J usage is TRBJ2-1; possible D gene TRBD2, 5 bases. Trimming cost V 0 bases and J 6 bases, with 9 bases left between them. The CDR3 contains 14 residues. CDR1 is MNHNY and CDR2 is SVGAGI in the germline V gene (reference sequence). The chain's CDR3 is CASSYSSGGNEQFF. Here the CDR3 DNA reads TGTGCCAGCAGTTACTCGAGCGGAGGCAATGAGCAGTTCTTC.

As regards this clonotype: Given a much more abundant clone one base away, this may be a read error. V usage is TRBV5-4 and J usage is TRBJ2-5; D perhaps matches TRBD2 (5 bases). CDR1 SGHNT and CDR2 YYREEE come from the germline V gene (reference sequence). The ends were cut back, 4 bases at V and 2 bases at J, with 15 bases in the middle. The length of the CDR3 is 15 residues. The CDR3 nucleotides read TGTGCCAGCAGCCCCTGGACCCGGGGACAAGAGACCCAGTACTTC. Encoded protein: CASSPWTRGQETQYF.

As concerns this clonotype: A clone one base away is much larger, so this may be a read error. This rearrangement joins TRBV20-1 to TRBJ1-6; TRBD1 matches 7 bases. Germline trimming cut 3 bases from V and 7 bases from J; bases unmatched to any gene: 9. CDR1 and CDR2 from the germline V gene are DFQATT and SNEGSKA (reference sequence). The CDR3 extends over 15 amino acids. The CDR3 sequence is CSASPIGGANSPLHF. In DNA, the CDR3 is TGCAGTGCTAGTCCCATAGGGGGCGCGAATTCACCCCTCCACTTT.

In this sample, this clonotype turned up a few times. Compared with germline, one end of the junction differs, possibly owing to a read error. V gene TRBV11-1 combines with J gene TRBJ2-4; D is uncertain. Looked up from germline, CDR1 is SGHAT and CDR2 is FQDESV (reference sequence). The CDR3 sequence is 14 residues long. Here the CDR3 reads CACSTGRLPYIQYF. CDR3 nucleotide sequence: TGTGCCTGCAGTACCGGAAGGCTTCCCTACATTCAATACTTC.

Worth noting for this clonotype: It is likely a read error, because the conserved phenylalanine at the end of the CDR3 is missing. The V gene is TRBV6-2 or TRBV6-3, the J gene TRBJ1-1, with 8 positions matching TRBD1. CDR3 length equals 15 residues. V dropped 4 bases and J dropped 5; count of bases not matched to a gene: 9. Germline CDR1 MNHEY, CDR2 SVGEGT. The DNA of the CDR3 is TGTGCCAGCAGTTCTGACTGGACAGGGAATACTGAAGCTTTCCTC. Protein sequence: CASSSDWTGNTEAFL.

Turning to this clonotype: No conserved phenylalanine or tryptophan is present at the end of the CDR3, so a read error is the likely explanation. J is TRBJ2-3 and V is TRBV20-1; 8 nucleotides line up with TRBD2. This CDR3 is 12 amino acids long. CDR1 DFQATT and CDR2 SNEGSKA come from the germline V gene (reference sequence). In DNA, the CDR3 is TGCAGTGCTAGAACTAGCGGAGATATGCAGTATTAT. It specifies CSARTSGDMQYY.

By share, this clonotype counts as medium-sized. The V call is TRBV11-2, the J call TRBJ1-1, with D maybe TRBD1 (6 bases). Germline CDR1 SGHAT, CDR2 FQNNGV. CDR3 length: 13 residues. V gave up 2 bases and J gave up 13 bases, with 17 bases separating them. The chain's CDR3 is CASSLRGQGPIFF. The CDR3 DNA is TGTGCCAGCAGCTTACGGGGGCAGGGCCCCATTTTCTTT.

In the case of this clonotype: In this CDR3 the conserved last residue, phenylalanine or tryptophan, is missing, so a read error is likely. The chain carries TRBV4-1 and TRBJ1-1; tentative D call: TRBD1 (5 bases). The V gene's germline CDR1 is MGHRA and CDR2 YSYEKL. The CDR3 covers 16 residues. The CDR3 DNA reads TGCGCTAGCAGCCAGATAAGGACGACAGTGAACACTGAAGCTTTCTTA. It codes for CASSQIRTTVNTEAFL.

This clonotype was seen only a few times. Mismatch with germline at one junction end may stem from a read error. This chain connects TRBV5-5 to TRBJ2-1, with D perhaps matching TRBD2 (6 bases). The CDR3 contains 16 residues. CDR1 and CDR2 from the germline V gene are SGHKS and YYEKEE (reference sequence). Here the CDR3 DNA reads TGTGCCAGCAGCTTGGTGGGCGGGGCGGTGTACGATGACCAGTTCTTC. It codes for CASSLVGGAVYDDQFF.

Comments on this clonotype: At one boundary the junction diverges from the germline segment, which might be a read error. The CDR3 DNA follows: TGTGCCAGCACCTTACGTATGGACACCGGGGAGCTGTTTTTT. Translated, it gives CASTLRMDTGELFF. The V call is TRBV11-1, the J call TRBJ2-2; D uncertain. CDR3 length: 14 residues. CDR1 is SGHAT, CDR2 FQDESV, per germline (reference sequence). Full variable domain (remainder filled in from reference TRBV11-1 and TRBJ2-2): EAEVAQSPRYKITEKSQAVAFWCDPISGHATLYWYRQILGQGPELLVQFQDESVVDDSQLPKDRFSAERLKGVDSTLKIQPAELGDSAMYLCASTLRMDTGELFFGEGSRLTVL.

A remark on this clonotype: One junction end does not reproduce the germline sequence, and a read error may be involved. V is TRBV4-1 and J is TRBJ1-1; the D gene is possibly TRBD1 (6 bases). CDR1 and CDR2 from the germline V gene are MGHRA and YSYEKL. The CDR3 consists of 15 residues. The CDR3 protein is CASSQEGHMNTEALF. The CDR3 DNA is TGCGCCAGCAGCCAGGAGGGACACATGAACACTGAAGCTCTCTTT.

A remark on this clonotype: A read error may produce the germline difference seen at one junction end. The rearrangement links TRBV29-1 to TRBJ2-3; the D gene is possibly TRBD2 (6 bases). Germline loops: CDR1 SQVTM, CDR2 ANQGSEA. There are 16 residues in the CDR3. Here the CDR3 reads CSVEEVGGTVGDTQYF. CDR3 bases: TGCAGTGTTGAAGAGGTGGGGGGAACGGTGGGAGATACGCAGTATTTT.

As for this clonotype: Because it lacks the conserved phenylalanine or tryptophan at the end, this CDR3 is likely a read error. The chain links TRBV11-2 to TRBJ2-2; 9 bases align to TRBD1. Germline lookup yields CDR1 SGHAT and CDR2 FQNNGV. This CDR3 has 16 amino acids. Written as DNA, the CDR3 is TGTGTCAGCAGCTTAACCCCACAGGGGGCTTCCGGGGAGCTGTTTTCT. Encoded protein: CVSSLTPQGASGELFS.

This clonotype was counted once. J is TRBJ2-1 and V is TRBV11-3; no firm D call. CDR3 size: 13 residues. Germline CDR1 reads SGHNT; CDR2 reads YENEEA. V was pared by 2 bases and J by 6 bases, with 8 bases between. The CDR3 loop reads CASSLIWSNEQFF. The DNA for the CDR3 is TGTGCCAGCAGCTTAATATGGAGCAATGAGCAGTTCTTC.

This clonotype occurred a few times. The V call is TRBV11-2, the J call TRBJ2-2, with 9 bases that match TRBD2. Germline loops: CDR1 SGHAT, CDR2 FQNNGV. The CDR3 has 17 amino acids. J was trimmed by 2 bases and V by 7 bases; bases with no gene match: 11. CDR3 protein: CASTALGLARNTGELFF. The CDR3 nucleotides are TGTGCCAGCACCGCCCTGGGACTAGCCCGAAACACCGGGGAGCTGTTTTTT.

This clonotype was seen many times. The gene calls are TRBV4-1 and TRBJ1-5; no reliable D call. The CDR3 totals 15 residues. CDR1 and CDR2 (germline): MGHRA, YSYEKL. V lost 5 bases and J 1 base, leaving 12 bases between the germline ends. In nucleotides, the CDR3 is TGCGCCAGCAGCGTTGATCTCGGGAGCAATCAGCCCCAGCATTTT. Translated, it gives CASSVDLGSNQPQHF.

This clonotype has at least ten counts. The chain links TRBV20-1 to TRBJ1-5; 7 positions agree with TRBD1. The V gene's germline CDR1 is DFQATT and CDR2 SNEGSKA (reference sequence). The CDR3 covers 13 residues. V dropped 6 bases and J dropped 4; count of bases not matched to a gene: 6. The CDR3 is CSAQGQPNQPQHF. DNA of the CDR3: TGCAGTGCCCAGGGACAGCCAAATCAGCCCCAGCATTTT.

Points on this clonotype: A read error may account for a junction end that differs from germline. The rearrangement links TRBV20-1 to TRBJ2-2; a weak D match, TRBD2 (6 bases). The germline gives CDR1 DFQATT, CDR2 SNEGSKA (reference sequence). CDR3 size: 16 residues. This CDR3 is CSAGDKIGVNTGGLFF. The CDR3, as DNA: TGCAGTGCTGGAGATAAGATAGGGGTAAACACCGGGGGGCTGTTTTTT.

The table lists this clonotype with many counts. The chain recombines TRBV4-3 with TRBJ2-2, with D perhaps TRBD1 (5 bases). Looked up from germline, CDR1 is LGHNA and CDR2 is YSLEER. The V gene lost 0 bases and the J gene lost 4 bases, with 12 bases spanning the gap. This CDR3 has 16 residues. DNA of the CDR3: TGCGCCAGCAGCCAAGATGGGGCCGAGAGCACCGGGGAGCTGTTTTTT. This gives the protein CASSQDGAESTGELFF.